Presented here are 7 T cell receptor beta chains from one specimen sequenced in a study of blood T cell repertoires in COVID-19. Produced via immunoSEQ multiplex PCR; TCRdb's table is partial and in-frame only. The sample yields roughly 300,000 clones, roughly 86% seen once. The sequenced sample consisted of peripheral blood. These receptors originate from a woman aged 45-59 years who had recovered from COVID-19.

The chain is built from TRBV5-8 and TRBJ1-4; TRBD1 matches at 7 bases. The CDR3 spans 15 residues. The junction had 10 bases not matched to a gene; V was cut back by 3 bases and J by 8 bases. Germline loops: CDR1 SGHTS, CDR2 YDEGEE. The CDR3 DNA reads TGTGCCAGCAGCTCTTGGGGCACAGGGGAGGAAAAACTGTTTTTT. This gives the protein CASSSWGTGEEKLFF.

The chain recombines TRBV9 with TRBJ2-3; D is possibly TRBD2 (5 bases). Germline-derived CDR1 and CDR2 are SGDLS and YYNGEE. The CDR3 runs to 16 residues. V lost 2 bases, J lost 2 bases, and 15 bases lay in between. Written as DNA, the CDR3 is TGTGCCAGCAGCGTGTTTGGTCTAGCAGACACAGATACGCAGTATTTT. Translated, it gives CASSVFGLADTDTQYF.

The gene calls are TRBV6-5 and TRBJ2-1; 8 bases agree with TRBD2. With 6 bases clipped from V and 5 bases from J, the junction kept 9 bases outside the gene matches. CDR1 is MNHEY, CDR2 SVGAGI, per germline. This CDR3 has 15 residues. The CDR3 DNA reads TGTGCCAGCAGCCCACGGGGGGGGGATAACAATGAGCAGTTCTTC. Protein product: CASSPRGGDNNEQFF.

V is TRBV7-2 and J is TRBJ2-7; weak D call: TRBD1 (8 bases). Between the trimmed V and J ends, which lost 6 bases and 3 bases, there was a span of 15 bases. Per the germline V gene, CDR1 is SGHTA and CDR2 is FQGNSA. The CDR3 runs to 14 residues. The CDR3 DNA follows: TGTGCCAGCAGTCAACAGGGGGGGTACTACGAGCAGTACTTC. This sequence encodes CASSQQGGYYEQYF.

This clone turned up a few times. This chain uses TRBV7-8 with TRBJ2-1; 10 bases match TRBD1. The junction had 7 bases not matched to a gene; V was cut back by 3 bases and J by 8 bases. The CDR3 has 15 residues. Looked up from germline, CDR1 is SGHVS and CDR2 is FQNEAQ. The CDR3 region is CASSFLGQGRHEQFF. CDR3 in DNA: TGTGCCAGCAGCTTTCTGGGACAGGGGAGGCATGAGCAGTTCTTC.

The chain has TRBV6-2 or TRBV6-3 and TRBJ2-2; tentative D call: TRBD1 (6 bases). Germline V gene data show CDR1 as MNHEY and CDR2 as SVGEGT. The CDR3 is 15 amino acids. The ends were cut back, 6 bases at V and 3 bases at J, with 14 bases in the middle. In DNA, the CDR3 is TGTGCCAGCAGCCTCAGGGGTATGCACACCGGGGAGCTGTTTTTT. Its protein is CASSLRGMHTGELFF.

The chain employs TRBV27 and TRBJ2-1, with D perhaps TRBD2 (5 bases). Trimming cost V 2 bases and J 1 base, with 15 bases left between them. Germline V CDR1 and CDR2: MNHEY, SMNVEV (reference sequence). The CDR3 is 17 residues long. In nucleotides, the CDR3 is TGTGCCAGCAGTTTAGTCGGGCGGGTGCATTCCTACAATGAGCAGTTCTTC. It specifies CASSLVGRVHSYNEQFF.